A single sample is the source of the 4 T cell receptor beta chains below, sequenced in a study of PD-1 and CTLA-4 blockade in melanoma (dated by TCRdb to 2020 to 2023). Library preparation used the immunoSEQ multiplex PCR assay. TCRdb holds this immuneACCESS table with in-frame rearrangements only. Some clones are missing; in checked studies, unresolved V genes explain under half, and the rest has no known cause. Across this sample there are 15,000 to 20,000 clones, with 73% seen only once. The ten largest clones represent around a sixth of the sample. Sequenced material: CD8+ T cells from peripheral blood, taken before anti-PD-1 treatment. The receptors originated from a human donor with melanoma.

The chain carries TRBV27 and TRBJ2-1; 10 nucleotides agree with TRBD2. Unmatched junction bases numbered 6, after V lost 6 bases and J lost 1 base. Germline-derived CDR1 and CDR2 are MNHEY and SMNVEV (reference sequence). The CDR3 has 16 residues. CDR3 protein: CASRSSGGPSYNEQFF. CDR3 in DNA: TGTGCCAGCAGGTCTAGCGGGGGCCCTTCCTACAATGAGCAGTTCTTC.

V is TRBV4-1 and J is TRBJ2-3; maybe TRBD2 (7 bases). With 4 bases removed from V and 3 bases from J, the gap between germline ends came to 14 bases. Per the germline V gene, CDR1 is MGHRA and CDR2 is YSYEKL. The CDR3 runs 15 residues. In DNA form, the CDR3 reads TGCGCCAGCAGCCGATCAGGGGAGGGTACAGATACGCAGTATTTT. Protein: CASSRSGEGTDTQYF.

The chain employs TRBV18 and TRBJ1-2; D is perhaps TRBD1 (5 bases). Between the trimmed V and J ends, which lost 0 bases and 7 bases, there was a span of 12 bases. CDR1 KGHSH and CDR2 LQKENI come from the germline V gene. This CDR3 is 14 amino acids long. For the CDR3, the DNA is TGTGCCAGCTCACCACCCGGGACCCCTCGTGGCTACACCTTC. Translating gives CASSPPGTPRGYTF.

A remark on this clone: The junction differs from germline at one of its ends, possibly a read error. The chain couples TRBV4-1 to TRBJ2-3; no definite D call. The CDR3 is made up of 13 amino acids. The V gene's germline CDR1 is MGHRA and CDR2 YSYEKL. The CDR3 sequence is CASSQEKTDTQYF. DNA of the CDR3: TGCGCCAGTAGCCAAGAAAAGACAGATACGCAGTATTTT.